This T cell receptor beta chain was identified during a study of OX40 agonist ivuxolimab in advanced cancers. Across the whole study: Patients in dose escalation had liver, melanoma, kidney or head and neck cancers.

Findings and limits, study-wide: Some nonresponders additionally presented with little normalized T-cell clonal expansion.

Autoimmune disease history or systemic immunosuppression meant exclusion. The CDR3 consists of 14 residues. Germline V CDR1 and CDR2: ENHRY, SYGVKD. V was shortened by 3 bases and J by 7 bases, with 15 bases between the two germline ends. Using immunoSEQ multiplex PCR, the repertoire was profiled, and TCRdb retains in-frame clones only, with some absent. The sample lists over 60,000 clones, roughly 80% occurring once. A word on this clone: As yet, its antigen is unknown.

The clonotype originates from an adult with an advanced solid tumor such as melanoma, head and neck, liver or kidney cancer. Sequencing was performed on CD4+ or CD8+ T cells sorted from blood, taken in a trial of the OX40 agonist ivuxolimab. The chain is built from TRBV10-3 and TRBJ1-2, with no clear D. CDR3 sequence (DNA): TGTGCCATCAGTGACCGTCCGGGGTTTTTTGGCTACACCTTC. Amino acids: CAISDRPGFFGYTF.